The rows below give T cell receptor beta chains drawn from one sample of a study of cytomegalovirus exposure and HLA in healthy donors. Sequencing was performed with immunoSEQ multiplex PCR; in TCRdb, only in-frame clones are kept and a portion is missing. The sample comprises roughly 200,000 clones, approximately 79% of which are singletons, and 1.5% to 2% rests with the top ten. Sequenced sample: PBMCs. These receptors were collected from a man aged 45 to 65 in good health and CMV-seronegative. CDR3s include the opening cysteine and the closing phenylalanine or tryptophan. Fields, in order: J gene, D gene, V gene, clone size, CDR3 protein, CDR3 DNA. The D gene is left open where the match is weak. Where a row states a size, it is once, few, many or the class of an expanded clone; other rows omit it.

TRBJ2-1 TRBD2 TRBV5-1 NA CASSGGVGAGVNEQFF TGCGCCAGCAGCGGGGGGGTTGGGGCGGGAGTAAATGAGCAGTTCTTC
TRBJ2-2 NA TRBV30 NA CAWSLNSNTGELFF TGTGCCTGGAGTCTTAACTCGAACACCGGGGAGCTGTTTTTT
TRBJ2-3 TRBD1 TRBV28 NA CASRTDRVKTDTQYF TGTGCCAGCAGAACGGACAGGGTAAAGACAGATACGCAGTATTTT
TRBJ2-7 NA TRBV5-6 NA CASSLGGSPYEQYF TGTGCCAGCAGCTTGGGAGGCTCACCCTACGAGCAGTACTTC
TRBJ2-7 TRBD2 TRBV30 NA CAWRTSGRNEQYF TGTGCCTGGAGGACTAGCGGGAGGAACGAGCAGTACTTC
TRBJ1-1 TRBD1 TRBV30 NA CAWMGQPGSEAFF TGTGCCTGGATGGGACAGCCGGGCAGTGAAGCTTTCTTT
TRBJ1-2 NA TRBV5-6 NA CASSLGRGEHGYTF TGTGCCAGCAGCTTGGGCAGGGGTGAACACGGCTACACCTTC
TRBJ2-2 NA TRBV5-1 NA CASSSLAATGELFF TGCGCCAGCAGCTCTTTGGCTGCAACCGGGGAGCTGTTTTTT
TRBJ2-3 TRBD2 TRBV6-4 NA CASSVAGGTDTQYF TGTGCCAGCAGCGTAGCGGGAGGCACAGATACGCAGTATTTT
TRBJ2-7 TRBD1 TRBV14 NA CASSLGQGVREQYF TGTGCCAGCAGCCTGGGACAGGGGGTCCGCGAGCAGTACTTC
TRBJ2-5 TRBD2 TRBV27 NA CASSTSGLAGETQYF TGTGCCAGCAGTACCTCGGGACTAGCGGGGGAGACCCAGTACTTC
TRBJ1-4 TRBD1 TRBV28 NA CASRRDSVGEKLFF TGTGCCAGCAGAAGGGACAGCGTGGGTGAAAAACTGTTTTTT
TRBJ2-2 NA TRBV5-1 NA CASSFDQGGAGELFF TGCGCCAGCAGCTTTGACCAGGGTGGGGCCGGGGAGCTGTTTTTT
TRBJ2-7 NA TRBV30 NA CAWSLVRSEQYF TGTGCCTGGAGTCTGGTCAGATCCGAGCAGTACTTC
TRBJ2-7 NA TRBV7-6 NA CASTPAQVPYEQYF TGTGCCAGCACCCCCGCACAGGTTCCCTACGAGCAGTACTTC
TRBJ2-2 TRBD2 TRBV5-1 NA CASSHGFDGRISGELFF TGCGCCAGCAGCCATGGATTCGACGGGAGGATTAGCGGGGAGCTGTTTTTT
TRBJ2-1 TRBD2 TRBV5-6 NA CASSLSTSIEQFF TGTGCCAGCAGCTTGTCGACTAGCATTGAGCAGTTCTTC
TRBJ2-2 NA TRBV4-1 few CASSLRQGNTGELFF TGCGCCAGCAGCCTACGCCAGGGGAACACCGGGGAGCTGTTTTTT
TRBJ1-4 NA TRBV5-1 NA CASSSDPLVEKLFF TGCGCCAGCAGCTCGGACCCACTAGTGGAAAAACTGTTTTTT
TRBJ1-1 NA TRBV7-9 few CASSLSGGFTEAFF TGTGCCAGCAGCTTAAGCGGGGGTTTCACTGAAGCTTTCTTT
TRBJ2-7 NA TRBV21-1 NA CASRKPGISSRYEQYF TGTGCCAGCAGAAAGCCCGGGATCTCTTCTCGCTACGAGCAGTACTTC
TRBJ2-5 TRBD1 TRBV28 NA CASSLATGTGVETQYF TGTGCCAGCAGTTTAGCTACCGGGACAGGGGTAGAGACCCAGTACTTC
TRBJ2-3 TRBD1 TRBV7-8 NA CASSPLQGLRSPDTQYF TGTGCCAGCAGCCCTTTACAGGGGCTTAGAAGTCCAGATACGCAGTATTTT
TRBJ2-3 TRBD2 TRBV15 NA CATSRTSGRLGDTQYF TGTGCCACCAGCAGGACTAGCGGGAGATTGGGAGATACGCAGTATTTT